This is a list of T cell receptor beta chains from one sample in a study of shared clonotypes between healthy human individuals. The assay was immunoSEQ multiplex PCR, and TCRdb's table has in-frame clones only and misses some. The data hold hundreds of thousands of clones, with 85% to 95% observed a single time. Material: naive CD8+ T cells sorted from blood. All receptors come from a woman in her twenties or thirties in good health. Each CDR3 is given without its conserved first and last residue. The D gene is left open where the match is weak.

V gene,D gene,CDR3 protein
TRBV19,-,ASSRLPGNQPQH
TRBV6-1,TRBD1,ASSEPLDREFWEYNQPQH
TRBV4-1,TRBD1,ASSQPDRVINYVYT
TRBV19,TRBD1,ASSAGTGIYEQY
TRBV27,TRBD2,ASSFGGLAGEQY
TRBV7-5,-,VRSLAGGKSSYEQY
TRBV6-5,TRBD2,ASSPSGSATDTQY
TRBV25-1,TRBD2,ASSPWGGLVTSYEQY
TRBV6-1,-,ASSDNTVYGYT
TRBV4-1,TRBD1,ASSQGVMVGQTYGYT
TRBV2,TRBD2,ASRTLAGSSYEQY
TRBV5-1,-,ASSLEGFMNTEAF
TRBV28,TRBD2,ASSPWGGRIYEQY
TRBV28,-,ASSGETQY
TRBV5-1,TRBD2,ASSLTSGRGEQY
TRBV7-9,-,ASSLGTDKAF
TRBV6-5,-,ASSSFPRENTEAF
TRBV5-1,-,ASSPVGNSDEQY
TRBV2,TRBD2,ASSGTSGNTGELF
TRBV5-5,-,ASSSPSLGLRETQY
TRBV19,TRBD2,ASSIAPPGLAGVAGELF
TRBV4-1,-,ASSTRGGSMNTEAF
TRBV4-2,TRBD1,ASSPSWGQGHEQY
TRBV28,-,ASSSLHEGADYYEQY
TRBV11-2,TRBD2,ASSLAGGSSYNEQF
TRBV6-1,TRBD1,ASSVDRGPYEQY
TRBV25-1,-,ASSGDRNTGELF
TRBV7-3,-,ASSLNPNPNTEAF
TRBV14,-,ASSQKGHEQY
TRBV7-6,TRBD1,ASSLAVGDRGRETQY
TRBV29-1,TRBD1,SVEVGDRVQETQY
TRBV2,-,ASSPLEVGDTNQPQH
TRBV6-1,-,ASSEGGSYYEQY
TRBV7-6,-,ASSPTPSRNEAF
TRBV2,-,ASSVGNQPQH
TRBV5-4,-,ASSTTNEQY
TRBV27,-,ASSFPGADEQY
TRBV4-1,-,ASSPVWGRRTYEQY
TRBV27,-,ASSQGTILSDTQY
TRBV2,TRBD2,ASSEARGASYEQY
TRBV15,-,ATGPTDTQY
TRBV2,-,ASTDPGHPSDEAF
TRBV11-2,TRBD1,ASRLTGTDYEQY
TRBV5-6,-,ASSLEGNQGFYGYT
TRBV27,-,ASSLGGITEAF
TRBV11-2,-,ASSLVVTSYEQY
TRBV27,-,ATSSGGSSYEQY
TRBV11-3,TRBD2,ASSLAGTSGEEQF
TRBV4-1,TRBD2,ASSQRTSGPGYEQF
TRBV11-2,-,ASSLSAARREQY
TRBV9,-,ASSAGTSNGNTIY
TRBV7-9,-,ASSSGRSSGNTIY
TRBV5-1,-,ASSFQDGTEAF
TRBV28,-,ASSPGVARATDTQY
TRBV28,-,ASSSRPGFGALYEQY
TRBV9,-,ASSVGGSADTQY
TRBV7-6,TRBD2,ASSPLGTSGRNEQF
TRBV11-2,TRBD1,ASSLDGTGLGEQY
TRBV28,TRBD2,ASSLERTSSYEQY
TRBV7-6,TRBD2,ASSPGLVYEQY